The 5 T cell receptor beta chains below all came from one sample that was sequenced in a study of spatial heterogeneity in lung cancer. Broader study findings: How many expanded intratumoral alpha and beta TCRs were present tracked the tumor mutation count, which was a count of nonsynonymous mutations.

Which antigens these TCRs recognize remains unknown. TCRdb passed the 5' RACE reads through MiXCR, listing each CDR3 protein once. The repertoire consists of some 2,100 distinct CDR3 sequences, with roughly a sixth occurring once and the leading ten covering more than 9%. The time point is: sample taken at primary tumor resection. The sequenced sample was lung tumor tissue, obtained at surgery. All receptors come from a male donor with early-stage non-small cell lung cancer.

Regarding this clonotype: The junction and the germline gene differ at one end; a read error may be behind it. V usage is TRBV24-1 and J usage is TRBJ2-6; 11 bases map to TRBD2. The germline V gene encodes CDR1 KGHDR and CDR2 SFDVKD. The CDR3 runs 18 residues. This CDR3 is CATSGTSGYSSGANVLIF. CDR3 in DNA: TGTGCCACCAGTGGGACTAGCGGGTATTCCTCTGGGGCCAACGTCCTGATTTTC.

This clonotype is labeled medium-sized. V gene TRBV19 combines with J gene TRBJ1-5; D uncertain. Germline values: CDR1 LNHDA, CDR2 SQIVND (reference sequence). The CDR3 is 15 amino acids. V lost 5 bases, J lost 4 bases, and 15 bases lay in between. The CDR3 sequence: CASSPSRGWNQPQHF. The CDR3 coding sequence is TGTGCCAGTAGTCCATCTCGGGGTTGGAATCAGCCCCAGCATTTT.

The table lists this clonotype with a few counts. The chain joins TRBV29-1 to TRBJ2-7, with D perhaps assigned TRBD1 or TRBD2 (6 bases each). The germline V gene has CDR1 SQVTM and CDR2 ANQGSEA. The CDR3 loop spans 12 amino acids. V was cut by 6 bases and J by 9 bases, with 18 bases left in between. CDR3 sequence reads: CSVGIPGATQYF. In DNA, the CDR3 is TGCAGCGTCGGTATACCGGGGGCGACGCAGTACTTC.

J is TRBJ2-1 and V is TRBV12-3 or TRBV12-4; the match to TRBD2 covers 7 bases. The CDR3 consists of 16 residues. Trimming removed 7 bases from V and 6 bases from J; junction bases left unmatched: 15. The CDR3, as DNA: TGTGCCAGCAAACCCCTCGAGACGGGGGGACCCAATGAGCAGTTCTTC. This gives the protein CASKPLETGGPNEQFF.

This clonotype is medium-sized in the sample. The V and J genes are TRBV30 and TRBJ2-5; D is perhaps TRBD1 (5 bases). The CDR3 has 13 amino acids. Deletions cut 1 base from V and 3 bases from J, with 9 bases between. Germline V gene lookup returns CDR1 GTSNPN and CDR2 SVGIG (reference sequence). In nucleotides, the CDR3 is TGTGCCTGGAGTGGTGACAGCAAAGAGACCCAGTACTTC. The encoded protein is CAWSGDSKETQYF.